The next 16 T cell receptor beta chains were all read from a single sample in a study of T cell repertoires in cytomegalovirus infection. These TCRs are of unknown antigen specificity. TCRdb reprocessed the reads via MiXCR and lists one record per CDR3 protein. The sample lists 450,000 to 600,000 distinct CDR3 sequences, more than 40% occurring once. The sample in question was cultured PBMCs, obtained from culture after CMV antigen stimulation. These receptors were obtained from a human donor in good health (CMV status not recorded). Some clones in this sample may be carry-over from other donors' samples.

The genes are TRBV27 and TRBJ2-2; D is ambiguous. Trimming pared 8 bases from V and 0 bases from J, leaving 16 bases between. This CDR3 has 16 residues. Germline V CDR1 and CDR2: MNHEY, SMNVEV (reference sequence). In DNA form, the CDR3 reads TGTGCCAGCGGCGCCAGTCGCTACGCGAACACCGGGGAGCTGTTTTTT. This gives the protein CASGASRYANTGELFF.

This clonotype has a handful of counts. CDR3 sequence: CASSLWDTYEQYF. DNA of the CDR3: TGTGCCAGCAGCTTATGGGACACATACGAGCAGTACTTC. The chain is built from TRBV11-2 and TRBJ2-7; TRBD1 might be the D (6 bases). Germline values: CDR1 SGHAT, CDR2 FQNNGV. The length of the CDR3 is 13 residues. V was trimmed by 2 bases and J by 4 bases, leaving 9 bases between them.

This clonotype has more than one count but fewer than ten. The J gene is TRBJ2-2, the V gene TRBV19; tentatively, D is TRBD1 or TRBD2 (5 bases each). Germline CDR1 LNHDA, CDR2 SQIVND (reference sequence). Trimming stripped 5 bases from V and 6 bases from J, with 13 bases between. This CDR3 spans 14 amino acids. CDR3 loop: CASSPFQGAGELFF. The CDR3 coding sequence is TGTGCCAGTAGTCCGTTTCAGGGAGCCGGGGAGCTGTTTTTT.

This chain connects TRBV20-1 to TRBJ2-3; 8 nucleotides line up with TRBD2. The CDR3 loop spans 15 amino acids. The V gene end was trimmed by 6 bases and the J gene end by 2 bases; junction bases not matched to a gene: 10. CDR1 and CDR2 from the germline V gene are DFQATT and SNEGSKA (reference sequence). The CDR3 DNA reads TGCAGTGCCCAGTGGACTAGCAATCCCACAGATACGCAGTATTTT. Translating it yields CSAQWTSNPTDTQYF.

This clonotype was counted between two and nine times. V gene TRBV6-2 or TRBV6-3 combines with J gene TRBJ1-6, with D tentatively TRBD1 (5 bases). Germline V gene sequence: CDR1 MNHEY, CDR2 SVGEGT. The CDR3 has 15 amino acids. Between the trimmed V and J ends, which lost 2 bases and 7 bases, there was a span of 12 bases. CDR3 bases: TGTGCCAGCAGTTACCGGGACGGGCGAAATTCACCCCTCCACTTT. Translating gives CASSYRDGRNSPLHF.

The rearrangement uses TRBV28 and TRBJ1-4; a possible D gene is TRBD1 (5 bases). Germline CDR1 is MDHEN and CDR2 is SYDVKM. The V end was cut by 2 bases, the J end by 3 bases, with 10 bases between. The CDR3 totals 15 residues. The CDR3 sequence is CASSLGGPANEKLFF. CDR3 DNA: TGTGCCAGCAGTTTAGGGGGTCCTGCTAATGAAAAACTGTTTTTT. Full variable domain (remainder filled in from reference TRBV28 and TRBJ1-4): DVKVTQSSRYLVKRTGEKVFLECVQDMDHENMFWYRQDPGLGLRLIYFSYDVKMKEKGDIPEGYSVSREKKERFSLILESASTNQTSMYLCASSLGGPANEKLFFGSGTQLSVL.

V gene TRBV12-3 or TRBV12-4 combines with J gene TRBJ2-5; D unclear. This CDR3 is built from 15 residues. The ends were cut back, 4 bases at V and 5 bases at J, with 17 bases in the middle. The CDR3 is CASSSYLSRAETQYF. CDR3 DNA sequence: TGTGCCAGCAGTTCCTACCTTTCCCGGGCGGAGACCCAGTACTTC.

The rearrangement joins TRBV7-2 to TRBJ2-2; 8 bases fit TRBD2. The CDR3 runs 15 residues. In germline, CDR1 is SGHTA, CDR2 FQGNSA. V gave up 4 bases and J gave up 3 bases; unmatched junction bases: 4. The CDR3 here is CASSSSGSHTGELFF. DNA for the CDR3: TGTGCCAGCAGCTCGAGCGGGAGTCACACCGGGGAGCTGTTTTTT. Supplemented by reference TRBV7-2 and TRBJ2-2, the full variable domain reads GAGVSQSPSNKVTEKGKDVELRCDPISGHTALYWYRQSLGQGLEFLIYFQGNSAPDKSGLPSDRFSAERTGGSVSTLTIQRTQQEDSAVYLCASSSSGSHTGELFFGEGSRLTVL.

V is TRBV7-9 and J is TRBJ1-1; 8 nucleotides match TRBD1. Germline trimming cut 5 bases from V and 4 bases from J; bases unmatched to any gene: 9. The CDR3 length is 15 residues. Germline V lookup: CDR1 SEHNR, CDR2 FQNEAQ (reference sequence). This CDR3 is CASSRDRGDTTEAFF. For the CDR3, the DNA is TGTGCCAGCAGCAGAGACAGGGGAGATACCACTGAAGCTTTCTTT.

The rearrangement joins TRBV18 to TRBJ2-1; the D is unclear. Looked up from germline, CDR1 is KGHSH and CDR2 is LQKENI. The CDR3 consists of 14 residues. Trimming took 3 bases from V and 9 from J, leaving 15 bases between them. As DNA, the CDR3 is TGTGCCAGCTCACCGGGGATCGGGCGCAGTGAGCAGTTCTTC. Translation gives CASSPGIGRSEQFF.

The chain carries TRBV12-3 or TRBV12-4 and TRBJ2-5; TRBD1 agrees at 12 bases. The J segment lost 5 bases and the V segment lost 5 bases, leaving 6 bases of the junction unmatched. The CDR3 is 15 residues long. DNA for the CDR3: TGTGCCAGCAGTACGGGACAGGGGGCAGCGGAGACCCAGTACTTC. This sequence encodes CASSTGQGAAETQYF.

The sample holds a few counts of this clonotype. The gene calls are TRBV4-1 and TRBJ1-3, with 7 bases fitting TRBD1. V shed 0 bases, J shed 0 bases, and the junction held 5 bases outside the gene matches. The CDR3 loop spans 17 amino acids. Germline-derived CDR1 and CDR2 are MGHRA and YSYEKL. As DNA, the CDR3 is TGCGCCAGCAGCCAAGACCCTCGGACAGGCTCTGGAAACACCATATATTTT. This codes for CASSQDPRTGSGNTIYF.

The rearrangement links TRBV18 to TRBJ2-4; possibly TRBD2 for D (6 bases). The ends were cut back, 0 bases at V and 4 bases at J, with 13 bases in the middle. Germline CDR1 and CDR2: KGHSH and LQKENI. This CDR3 region has 16 residues. The CDR3 coding sequence is TGTGCCAGCTCACCACCGCCGGTGGAGGGAAAAAACATTCAGTACTTC. Its translation: CASSPPPVEGKNIQYF.

The gene calls are TRBV28 and TRBJ2-3; possible D gene TRBD2, 5 bases. Trimming shortened V by 7 bases and J by 11 bases, and 19 bases separated the two germline ends. The CDR3 extends over 13 amino acids. The germline V gene has CDR1 MDHEN and CDR2 SYDVKM. CDR3 loop: CASNPPPGFEQYF. The CDR3 DNA sequence: TGTGCCAGCAACCCCCCGCCGGGGTTTGAGCAGTATTTT. The whole variable domain, remainder taken from reference TRBV28 and TRBJ2-3, is DVKVTQSSRYLVKRTGEKVFLECVQDMDHENMFWYRQDPGLGLRLIYFSYDVKMKEKGDIPEGYSVSREKKERFSLILESASTNQTSMYLCASNPPPGFEQYFGPGTRLTVL.

The CDR3 coding sequence is TGTGCCACCAGTGAGCACGGGGGTGATGAGCAGTTCTTC. As protein: CATSEHGGDEQFF. This chain uses TRBV24-1 with TRBJ2-1, with a possible D match to TRBD2 (6 bases). Between the trimmed V and J ends, which lost 4 bases and 8 bases, there was a span of 11 bases. CDR3 size: 13 residues. Germline-derived CDR1 and CDR2 are KGHDR and SFDVKD.

V is TRBV7-2 and J is TRBJ2-7, with D possibly matching TRBD1 (5 bases). V lost 3 bases to trimming and J lost 6 bases, with 15 bases between them. The CDR3 length is 14 residues. Germline assignment: CDR1 SGHTA and CDR2 FQGNSA. The CDR3 DNA sequence: TGTGCCAGCAGCTTGGGGCTAGTTCTCGGCGAGCAGTACTTC. Protein sequence: CASSLGLVLGEQYF.